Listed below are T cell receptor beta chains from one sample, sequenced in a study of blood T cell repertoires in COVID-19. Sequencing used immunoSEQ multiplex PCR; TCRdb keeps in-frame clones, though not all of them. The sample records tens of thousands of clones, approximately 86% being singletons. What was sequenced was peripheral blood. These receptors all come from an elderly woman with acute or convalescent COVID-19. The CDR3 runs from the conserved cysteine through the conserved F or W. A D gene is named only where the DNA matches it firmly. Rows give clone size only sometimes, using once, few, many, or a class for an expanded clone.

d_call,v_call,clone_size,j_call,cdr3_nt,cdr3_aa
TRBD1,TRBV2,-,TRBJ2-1,TGTGCCAGCAGGGGGCTTTCGACAGGGGCCAATGAGCAGTTCTTC,CASRGLSTGANEQFF
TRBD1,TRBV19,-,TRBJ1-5,TGTGCCAGTAGTACAACAGGGGACAATCAGCCCCAGCATTTT,CASSTTGDNQPQHF
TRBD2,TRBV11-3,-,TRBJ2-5,TGTGCCAGCAGCTTAGAGGGGACTAGCGGGGGAAAGACCCAGTACTTC,CASSLEGTSGGKTQYF
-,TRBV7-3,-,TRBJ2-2,TGTGCCAGCAGCTTAAACCCCCTCAGCGGGGAGCTGTTTTTT,CASSLNPLSGELFF
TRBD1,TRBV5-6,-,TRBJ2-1,TGTGCCAGCAGCTTGGCAGGTGGGACAGGGCTGAATGAGCAGTTCTTC,CASSLAGGTGLNEQFF
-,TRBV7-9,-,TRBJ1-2,TGTGCCAGCAGTCCACAGGAGAACTATGGCTACACCTTC,CASSPQENYGYTF
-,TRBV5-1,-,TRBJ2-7,TGCGCCAGCAGCCCCCGGGTGGTCACCTACGAGCAGTACTTC,CASSPRVVTYEQYF
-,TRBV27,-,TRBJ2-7,TGTGCCAGCAGTTGGGGGGACGGCTCCTACGAGCAGTACTTC,CASSWGDGSYEQYF
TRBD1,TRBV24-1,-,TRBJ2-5,TGTGCCACCAGTGACCCGAGGGACAGGGGACAGACCCAGTACTTC,CATSDPRDRGQTQYF
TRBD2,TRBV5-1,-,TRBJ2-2,TGCGCCAGCAGCTTGACGGGACTAGAAACCGGGGAGCTGTTTTTT,CASSLTGLETGELFF
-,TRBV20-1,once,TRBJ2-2,TGCAGTGCTAGTCCCCTAGGGAACACCGGGGAGCTGTTTTTT,CSASPLGNTGELFF
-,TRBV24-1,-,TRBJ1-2,TGTGCCACCAGTGAGGCCGGACAGTTAGGGAACTATGGCTACACCTTC,CATSEAGQLGNYGYTF
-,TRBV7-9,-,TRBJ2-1,TGTGCCAGCAGCAATATTGGACAGAACAATGAGCAGTTCTTC,CASSNIGQNNEQFF
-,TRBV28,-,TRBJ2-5,TGTGCCAGCAGTCCCGAAGAGACCCAGTACTTC,CASSPEETQYF
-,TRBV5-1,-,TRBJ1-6,TGCGCCAGCAGCGTTGGGGGCACCGGGTCACCCCTCCACTTT,CASSVGGTGSPLHF
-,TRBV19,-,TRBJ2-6,TGTGCCAGTAGTTTGGACAGAGACTCTGGGGCCAACGTCCTGACTTTC,CASSLDRDSGANVLTF
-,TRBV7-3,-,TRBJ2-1,TGTGCCAGCAGCTTAAATGGCGGGGCGTACAATGAGCAGTTCTTC,CASSLNGGAYNEQFF
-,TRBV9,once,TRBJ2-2,TGTGCCAGCAGCGTACCGTATTTCACAGGCGCCAACACCGGGGAGCTGTTTTTT,CASSVPYFTGANTGELFF
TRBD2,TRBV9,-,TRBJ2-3,TGTGCCAGCAGCGTCGGTGAGCGGGGGGGCCCAGATACGCAGTATTTT,CASSVGERGGPDTQYF
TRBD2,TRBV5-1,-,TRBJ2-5,TGCGCCAGCAGCTTGTTAAGCGGGGGGGCCGGTGAGACCCAGTACTTC,CASSLLSGGAGETQYF
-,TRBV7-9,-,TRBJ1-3,TGTGCCAGCAGCTTAGCTTGGGGGCTGATGAGCTCTGGAAACACCATATATTTT,CASSLAWGLMSSGNTIYF
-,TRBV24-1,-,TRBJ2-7,TGTGCCACCAGTGACCCAGGGCCGAATCCGGAGCAGTACTTC,CATSDPGPNPEQYF
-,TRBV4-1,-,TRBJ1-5,TGCGCCAGCAGCCAAGACGTTATTGGCAATCAGCCCCAGCATTTT,CASSQDVIGNQPQHF
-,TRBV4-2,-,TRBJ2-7,TGTGCCAGCAGCTCCCGGGGGACCTACGAGCAGTACTTC,CASSSRGTYEQYF
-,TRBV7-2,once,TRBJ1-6,TGTGCCAGCAGCTTAAGGCGTGGGGGGACCTATAATTCACCCCTCCACTTT,CASSLRRGGTYNSPLHF
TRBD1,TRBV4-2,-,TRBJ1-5,TGTGCCAGCAGCCAAGATAGGCGACAGGGAAGCAATCAGCCCCAGCATTTT,CASSQDRRQGSNQPQHF
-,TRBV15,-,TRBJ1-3,TGTGCCACCAGCAGAGATCCAGCAGGGGTAATTGGAAACACCATATATTTT,CATSRDPAGVIGNTIYF
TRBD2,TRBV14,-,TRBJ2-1,TGTGCCAGCAGCCGAGTAATAGCGGGGCCCTTAAATGAGCAGTTCTTC,CASSRVIAGPLNEQFF
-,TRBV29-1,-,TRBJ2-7,TGCAGCGTTGGAGACAGCTACGAGCAGTACTTC,CSVGDSYEQYF
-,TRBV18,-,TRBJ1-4,TGTGCCAGCTCACCAAGTCTGGGAGAATTTGAAAAACTGTTTTTT,CASSPSLGEFEKLFF
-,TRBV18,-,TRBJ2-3,TGTGCCAGCTCGGCCCTTCTGAGCACAGATACGCAGTATTTT,CASSALLSTDTQYF
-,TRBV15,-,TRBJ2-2,TGTGCCACCAGCAGAGACGGCACCGGGGAGCTGTTTTTT,CATSRDGTGELFF
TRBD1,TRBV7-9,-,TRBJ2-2,TGTGCCAGCTCTCAGGGGGCGAACACCGGGGAGCTGTTTTTT,CASSQGANTGELFF
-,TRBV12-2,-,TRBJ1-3,TGTGCAAGTCGCTACAGGGGACAAGCTGGGGGCCGCTCTGGAAACACCATATATTTT,CASRYRGQAGGRSGNTIYF
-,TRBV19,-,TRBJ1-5,TGTGCCAGTAGTATGTTTCGGGGGGGACAGCCCCAGCATTTT,CASSMFRGGQPQHF
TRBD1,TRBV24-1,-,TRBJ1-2,TGTGCCACCAGTGAGGGGGGACAGAACTATGGCTACACCTTC,CATSEGGQNYGYTF
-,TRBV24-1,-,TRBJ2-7,TGTGCCACCAGTGATTCAAGCTCGTCATACGAGCAGTACTTC,CATSDSSSSYEQYF
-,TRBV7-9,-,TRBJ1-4,TGTGCCAGCAGCTTATGGGCAGGGCTATCAACTAATGAAAAACTGTTTTTT,CASSLWAGLSTNEKLFF
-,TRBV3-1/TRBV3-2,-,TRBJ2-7,TGTGCCAGCAGCCGGAGTACGGCCTCCTACGAGCAGTACTTC,CASSRSTASYEQYF
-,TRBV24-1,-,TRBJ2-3,TGTGCCACCAGTGACCCCAATCAAGATACGCAGTATTTT,CATSDPNQDTQYF
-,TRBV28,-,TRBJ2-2,TGTGCCAGCAGTCCCTCCGGTAGACTGTCCGACACCGGGGAGCTGTTTTTT,CASSPSGRLSDTGELFF
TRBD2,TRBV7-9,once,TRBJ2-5,TGTGCCAGCAGCTGGGCTAGCGGGCGCCCCCACTTC,CASSWASGRPHF